This T cell receptor beta chain originates from a study of CD4 T cells in relation to SARS-CoV-2 and coronaviruses listed by TCRdb under 2021. Turning to the overall study: In the ViraFEST assay, PBMCs were cultured with antigen for 9 to 11 days, after which TCR beta CDR3s were sequenced to identify antigen-specific clonal expansions. HLA restriction was mapped for shared crossreactive spike epitopes using patient-derived lymphoblastoid cell lines. Memory CD4+ T cell crossreactivity between SARS-CoV-2 and common cold coronavirus spike proteins was assessed at the TCR clonotype level in the study. Across all 12 patients in the full convalescent cohort, ages ranged from about 21 to 80 years, with a median of 38. Of the roughly twelve convalescent patients, 8 were male and 4 were female, and two of the subjects were Hispanic. The Adaptive Biotechnologies TCR-sequencing kit was used to sequence samples from a few pre-COVID donors and the naive versus memory experiments, whereas other data were Illumina-based. Expansion assays from other donors in the study were sequenced with a different, Illumina-based TCR-beta assay.

Regarding this clone: Its specific antigen is unknown. Base qualities are not recorded, but no much larger clone differs from it by a single base.

Summary of the overall study and its limitations: In 65% to 70% of donors, memory CD4+ clonotypes turned up that crossrecognized SARS-CoV-2 and at least one common cold coronavirus spike. Because the crossreactivity analysis focused on spike protein, crossreactivity against other viral proteins was not assessed. Sequencing naive versus memory cells indicated that the assay picks up memory recall responses, not primary responses primed during culture. Pre-pandemic and post-infection samples were not both contributed by any donor, so tracing of the source of pre-existing responses was limited. Crossreactive clones showed significantly weaker SARS-CoV-2-driven expansion than monoreactive clones, consistent with antigenic imprinting. The study was limited by small numbers of patients and tested TCRs.

Naive and memory CD4+ T cells were separated from cryopreserved PBMCs through CD4 enrichment, which was followed by EasySep naive CD4+ T cell enrichment. For more than eight days, 75,000 to 100,000 sorted naive or memory CD4+ T cells were cultured together with CEF peptides and T cell-depleted PBMCs at a 1:1 ratio. In general, every peptide culture condition was set up in three replicate wells. Ficoll-Paque PLUS gradient centrifugation was used to isolate PBMCs from leukapheresis product or whole blood. PBMCs were either used fresh in the expansion assay or cryopreserved at -140 degrees C. The QIAamp Micro DNA Kit was used to extract genomic DNA from the CD4+ T cells. The CDR3 covers 16 residues, taking in both the cysteine and the phenylalanine. Only CDR3 DNA remains: 48 bases, in frame from the first base. DNA from CEF-cultured naive and memory CD4+ T cells underwent immunoSEQ TCR-beta sequencing at survey level. In the source study's methods: During preprocessing, nonproductive sequences were discarded, as were any CDR3s that did not begin with C, did not end with F or W, or were shorter than 7 amino acids. Antigen-specific clonotypes were called with the MANAFEST web app, based on expansion relative to reference and other culture wells. A clone was considered positive if the clone showed significant expansion compared with the reference culture in 2 of 3 replicate wells at an FDR below 0.05. A further requirement for positive clones was significant expansion compared with all other tandem wells, along with an odds ratio above 5. Cultured and uncultured naive and memory CD4+ repertoires were searched for CDR3s previously identified as spike- and CEF-reactive. After three terminal residues were trimmed from each end, CDR3 homology was quantified as pairwise Levenshtein distance using the stringdist R package. TCRdb retrieved this table from immuneACCESS and kept in-frame rearrangements only. Not all clones are present; in checked studies, unresolved V genes account for under half, and no reason is known for the remainder. Clonal size and the V and J genes are those of that table, whereas D and trimming came from the DNA. The sample table records about 37,000 clones; roughly 85% of these occur just once. 3.5% to 5.5% of the sample goes to the ten largest clones.

The chain joins TRBV21-1 to TRBJ1-1. TRBV21-1 is reported as a pseudogene. This receptor was taken from an adult with COVID-19. The sequenced sample consisted of naive CD4+ T cells from PBMCs, cultured in vitro. According to the study, the label for this sample's cell subset or site signals: naive CD4+ T cells isolated by negative enrichment. CDR3 region: CASSKEKKSGGTEAFF. The bases read TGTGCCAGCAGCAAAGAAAAGAAGTCGGGCGGCACTGAAGCTTTCTTT.